The entry below gives a single T cell receptor beta chain sequence along with its context. Its recognized antigen is unknown. The input lacks base qualities; no much larger clone sits a single base away. TCR cDNA was synthesized by 5'RACE template switching, through which a universal primer site and unique molecular identifiers were introduced. Priming for cDNA synthesis came from both the TCR alpha and TCR beta constant segments. Library amplification involved two PCR steps, and the second step added sample barcodes and sequencing adapters. Sequencing of libraries was done on Illumina HiSeq 2500 (2x100 bp) or NovaSeq (2x150 bp). The paper's data handling went like this. MIGEC handled demultiplexing of reads and collapsing into UMI consensus sequences, while MiXCR performed V(D)J alignment. Clonotypes responding to the vaccine were identified with edgeR on replicate PBMC samples, with the criteria of FDR below 0.01 and a log2 fold change above 5 up to day 15. Each bulk clonotype received a CD4 or CD8 identity based on whether the sequenced CD4 or CD8 repertoire contained that clonotype at higher abundance. TCRdb itself trimmed the public reads at Q25 with fastp, ran MiXCR and retained productive beta chains. Entries are consolidated by CDR3 protein sequence, retaining the most common genes and DNA. These V and J calls rely on TCRdb rather than the paper's analysis. This sample gives around 100,000 distinct CDR3 sequences in total; around 8% of them show up just once. The ten largest clones add up to 25% of the sample.

CDR1 and CDR2 were assigned from the germline V gene (reference sequence) as SEHNR and FQNEAQ. V drops 5 bases and J drops 4 bases, leaving 16 bases in between. Including cysteine and phenylalanine, the CDR3 has 15 amino acids. Only CDR3 DNA remains: 45 bases, in frame from the first base. This sample was taken from a study of T cells after yellow fever vaccination (dated by TCRdb to about 2019). At the level of the whole study: The SMART-Seq v4 Ultra Low Input RNA kit was used to prepare libraries from fractions with low cell numbers. Bulk PBMC replicates and cell subsets were isolated from blood drawn at multiple timepoints before and after both primary and secondary immunization. Two healthy male donors made up the cohort, one aged 18 to 29 years and the other aged 30 to 39 years. To follow T-cell clones before and after both primary and booster YFV17D yellow fever vaccination, bulk TCR alpha and beta repertoires underwent longitudinal sequencing. Results the study describes overall, beyond this receptor: A small fraction of clonotypes showed up in both the CD4 and CD8 compartments, probably as a result of convergent recombination. The study included only a couple of donors, which limits how far the findings can be generalized. Most clones expanded after primary vaccination (around 97% of CD4 and roughly 90% of CD8) were re-detected after the booster, suggesting that broad memory maintenance occurred. Compared with the primary T-cell response, the secondary T-cell response was faster but weaker, reaching its peak on day 5 rather than on day 15. Computational filtering was required because FACS-sorted repertoires could contain abundant contaminating clonotypes from the bulk population.

Sample treatment or condition, as interpreted from the label and publication: live attenuated yellow fever vaccine strain. A standard Ficoll-Paque protocol was used to isolate PBMCs from peripheral blood. CD4 and CD8 T-cell fractions were isolated with Dynabeads CD4 and CD8 positive selection kits. RNA was extracted with TriZol from bulk PBMCs, CD4 and CD8 fractions, and dextramer-positive and dextramer-negative fractions. Here the sequenced sample was CD8+ T cells sorted from PBMCs, taken 45 days after the yellow fever booster vaccination. This sequence originates from a man aged 30 to 45 who received the YFV17D yellow fever vaccine. The rearrangement joined TRBV7-9 to TRBJ2-3; the D gene cannot be named for sure. The DNA sequence follows: TGTGCCAGCAGCAACACAAGGGTTCCCCCAGATACGCAGTATTTT. This sequence encodes CASSNTRVPPDTQYF.